Below, 14 T cell receptor beta chains from the same sample are listed, as sequenced in a study of radiotherapy plus CTLA-4 blockade in lung cancer. The method was immunoSEQ multiplex PCR; TCRdb's version includes in-frame clones alone and lacks a portion of them. Of 40,000 to 45,000 clones in the sample, about 74% were seen once. The starting material was peripheral blood, obtained from a patient treated with radiotherapy plus ipilimumab. All receptors derive from a human donor with non-small cell lung cancer whose response to radiotherapy plus ipilimumab could not be evaluated.

The chain employs TRBV6-5 and TRBJ1-2, with D perhaps TRBD1 (5 bases). From germline, CDR1 is MNHEY and CDR2 SVGAGI. The CDR3 has 14 amino acids. V was clipped by 3 bases and J by 2 bases, with 10 bases between them. As DNA, the CDR3 is TGTGCCAGCAGTTATTCGACAGCAAACTATGGCTACACCTTC. Encoded protein: CASSYSTANYGYTF.

The J gene is TRBJ1-2, the V gene TRBV2, with D perhaps matching TRBD1 (6 bases). Trimming removed 3 bases at V and 4 bases at J, with 15 bases between. Germline assignment: CDR1 SNHLY and CDR2 FYNNEI. The CDR3 runs to 15 residues. The CDR3 sequence is CASSEIRDTIYGYTF. In DNA, the CDR3 is TGTGCCAGCAGTGAGATCCGGGACACGATCTATGGCTACACCTTC.

The chain uses TRBV9 and TRBJ2-7; 13 bases line up with TRBD2. This CDR3 comprises 15 residues. Germline V gene lookup returns CDR1 SGDLS and CDR2 YYNGEE. V shed 0 bases and J 5 bases; nucleotides not matched to a gene: 2. The CDR3 sequence: CASSVGLAGGNEQYF. Here the CDR3 DNA reads TGTGCCAGCAGCGTAGGACTAGCGGGAGGTAACGAGCAGTACTTC.

The chain is built from TRBV5-1 and TRBJ2-5, with D possibly TRBD2 on 6 matching bases. Germline loops: CDR1 SGHRS, CDR2 YFSETQ. V lost 4 bases, J lost 1 base, and 11 bases lay in between. The CDR3 is made up of 14 amino acids. DNA of the CDR3: TGCGCCAGCAGCCCCGCCGGGGGCCAAGAGACCCAGTACTTC. Translation: CASSPAGGQETQYF.

The gene calls are TRBV29-1 and TRBJ1-1; tentative D call: TRBD1 (5 bases). CDR1 SQVTM and CDR2 ANQGSEA come from the germline V gene. This CDR3 region has 12 residues. Trimming left V 5 bases short and J 4 bases short, with 11 bases between. The CDR3 DNA is TGCAGCGTTAAGTGGGGGGGCACTGAAGCTTTCTTT. Its protein is CSVKWGGTEAFF.

This clone was counted a few times. This sequence joins TRBV19 and TRBJ1-2, with D unclear. The CDR3 covers 15 residues. Between the trimmed V and J ends, which lost 4 bases and 1 base, there was a span of 13 bases. Germline V lookup: CDR1 LNHDA, CDR2 SQIVND (reference sequence). The CDR3 DNA reads as TGTGCCAGTAGTAATACAGCTTTAATTAACTATGGCTACACCTTC. Encoded protein: CASSNTALINYGYTF.

The J gene is TRBJ2-7, the V gene TRBV11-2; 7 positions match TRBD1. The CDR3 covers 13 residues. Looked up from germline, CDR1 is SGHAT and CDR2 is FQNNGV. The V and J ends lost 5 bases and 4 bases, in that order; junction bases with no gene match: 5. The chain's CDR3 is CASSPGQTYEQYF. The DNA for the CDR3 is TGTGCCAGCAGCCCGGGACAGACATACGAGCAGTACTTC. Using reference TRBV11-2 and TRBJ2-7 for the parts outside the CDR3, the full variable domain is EAGVAQSPRYKIIEKRQSVAFWCNPISGHATLYWYQQILGQGPKLLIQFQNNGVVDDSQLPKDRFSAERLKGVDSTLKIQPAKLEDSAVYLCASSPGQTYEQYFGPGTRLTVT.

The chain couples TRBV5-1 to TRBJ2-7; 10 bases match TRBD1. J gave up 2 bases and V 0 bases, and 2 bases lay outside the gene matches. The CDR3 extends over 15 amino acids. Per the germline V gene, CDR1 is SGHRS and CDR2 is YFSETQ. CDR3 sequence reads: CASSLDGTGAYEQYF. The CDR3 DNA sequence: TGCGCCAGCAGCTTGGACGGGACAGGGGCCTACGAGCAGTACTTC.

The chain recombines TRBV6-5 with TRBJ2-7; D not resolved. CDR3 length equals 13 residues. The V gene lost 11 bases and the J gene lost 4 bases, with 18 bases spanning the gap. Germline CDR1 reads MNHEY; CDR2 reads SVGAGI. The CDR3 spells CASKTGNKYEQYF. The CDR3 nucleotides are TGTGCCTCAAAGACTGGTAACAAATACGAGCAGTACTTC.

There are a few counts of this clone. This CDR3 reads CASSYSTGLTNEKLFF. CDR3 sequence (DNA): TGTGCCAGCAGTTACTCGACAGGGTTAACTAATGAAAAACTGTTTTTT. The chain links TRBV6-5 to TRBJ1-4; 7 positions match TRBD1. This CDR3 has 16 residues. Trimming at V came to 0 bases and at J to 1 base, leaving 2 bases not matched to a gene. Germline CDR1 reads MNHEY; CDR2 reads SVGAGI.

This clone was detected a few times. The chain is built from TRBV6-4 and TRBJ2-1; no clear D. V was cut by 5 bases and J by 0 bases, with 11 bases left in between. Germline values: CDR1 MRHNA, CDR2 SNTAGT. The CDR3 extends over 15 amino acids. The CDR3 loop reads CASSILANSYNEQFF. CDR3 nucleotides: TGTGCCAGCAGTATCCTGGCCAACTCCTACAATGAGCAGTTCTTC.

This chain links TRBV5-4 with TRBJ2-7; tentatively, D is TRBD1 (6 bases). The V end was cut by 4 bases, the J end by 7 bases, with 15 bases between. This CDR3 comprises 13 residues. Germline loops: CDR1 SGHNT, CDR2 YYREEE (reference sequence). CDR3 protein: CASSLYRAQEQYF. The CDR3 DNA is TGTGCCAGCAGCCTGTACAGGGCTCAAGAGCAGTACTTC.

The chain's CDR3 is CASSWRDSQQETQYF. Here the CDR3 DNA reads TGCGCCAGCAGCTGGAGGGACAGCCAACAAGAGACCCAGTACTTC. The chain employs TRBV5-1 and TRBJ2-5; possibly TRBD1 for D (7 bases). V was shortened by 3 bases and J by 2 bases, with 14 bases between the two germline ends. The CDR3 sequence is 15 residues long. Germline assignment: CDR1 SGHRS and CDR2 YFSETQ.

The J gene is TRBJ2-3, the V gene TRBV6-5; 7 nucleotides match TRBD1. Germline CDR1 and CDR2: MNHEY and SVGAGI. The J segment lost 15 bases and the V segment lost 2 bases, leaving 8 bases of the junction unmatched. CDR3 length: 12 residues. CDR3 amino acids: CASSYPPGQVYF. The CDR3 DNA sequence: TGTGCCAGCAGTTACCCCCCCGGACAGGTATATTTT.